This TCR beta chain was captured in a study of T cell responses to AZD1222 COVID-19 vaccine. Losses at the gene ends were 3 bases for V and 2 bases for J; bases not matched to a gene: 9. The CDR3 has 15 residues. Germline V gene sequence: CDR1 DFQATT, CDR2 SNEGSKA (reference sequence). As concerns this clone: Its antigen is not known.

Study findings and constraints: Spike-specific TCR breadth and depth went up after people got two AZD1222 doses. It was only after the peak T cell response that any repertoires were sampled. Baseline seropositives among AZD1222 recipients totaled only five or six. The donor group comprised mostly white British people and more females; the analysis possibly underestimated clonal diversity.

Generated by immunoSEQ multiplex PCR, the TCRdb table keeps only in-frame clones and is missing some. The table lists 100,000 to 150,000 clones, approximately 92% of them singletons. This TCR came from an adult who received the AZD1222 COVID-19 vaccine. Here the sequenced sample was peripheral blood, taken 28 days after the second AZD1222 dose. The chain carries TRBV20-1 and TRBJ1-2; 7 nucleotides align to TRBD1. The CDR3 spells CSASPDRPWNYGYTF. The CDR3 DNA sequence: TGCAGTGCTAGTCCGGACAGGCCGTGGAACTATGGCTACACCTTC.